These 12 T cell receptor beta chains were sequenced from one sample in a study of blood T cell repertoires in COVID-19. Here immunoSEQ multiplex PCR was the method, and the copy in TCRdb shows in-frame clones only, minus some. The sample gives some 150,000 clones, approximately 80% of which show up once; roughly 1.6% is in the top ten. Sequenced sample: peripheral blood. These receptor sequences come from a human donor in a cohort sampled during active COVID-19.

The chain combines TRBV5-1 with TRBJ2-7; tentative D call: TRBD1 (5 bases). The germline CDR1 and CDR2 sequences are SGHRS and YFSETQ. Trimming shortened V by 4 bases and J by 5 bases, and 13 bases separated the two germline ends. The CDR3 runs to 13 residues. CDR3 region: CASSAQTGNEQYF. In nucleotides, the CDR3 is TGCGCCAGCAGCGCGCAAACAGGAAACGAGCAGTACTTC.

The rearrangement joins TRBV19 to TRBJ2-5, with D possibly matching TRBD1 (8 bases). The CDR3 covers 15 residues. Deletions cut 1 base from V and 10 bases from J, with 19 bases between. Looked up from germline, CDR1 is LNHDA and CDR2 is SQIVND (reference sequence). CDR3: CASSIGRQGREHQYF. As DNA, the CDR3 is TGTGCCAGTAGTATAGGCAGACAGGGGAGGGAACACCAGTACTTC.

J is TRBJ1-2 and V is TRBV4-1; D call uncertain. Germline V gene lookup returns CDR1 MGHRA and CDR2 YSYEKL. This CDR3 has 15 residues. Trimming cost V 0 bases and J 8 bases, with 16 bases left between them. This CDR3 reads CASSQDGSGLLGYTF. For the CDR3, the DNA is TGCGCCAGCAGCCAAGATGGTAGCGGGCTTCTAGGCTACACCTTC.

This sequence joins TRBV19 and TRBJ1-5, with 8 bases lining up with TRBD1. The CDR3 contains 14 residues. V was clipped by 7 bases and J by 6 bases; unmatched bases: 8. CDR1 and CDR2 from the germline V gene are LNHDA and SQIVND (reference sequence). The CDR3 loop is CASTQDRESQPQHF. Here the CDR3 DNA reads TGTGCCAGTACCCAGGACAGGGAAAGTCAGCCCCAGCATTTT.

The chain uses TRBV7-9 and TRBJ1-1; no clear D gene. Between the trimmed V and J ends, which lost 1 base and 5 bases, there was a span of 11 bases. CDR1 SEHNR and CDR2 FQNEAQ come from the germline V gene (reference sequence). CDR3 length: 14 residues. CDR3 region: CASSLVPLFTEAFF. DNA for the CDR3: TGTGCCAGCAGCTTAGTCCCCTTGTTTACTGAAGCTTTCTTT.

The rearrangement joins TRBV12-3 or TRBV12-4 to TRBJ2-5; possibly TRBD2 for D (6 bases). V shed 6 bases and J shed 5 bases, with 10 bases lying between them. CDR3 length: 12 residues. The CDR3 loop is CASSQEGETQYF. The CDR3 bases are TGTGCCAGCAGCCAGGAGGGGGAGACCCAGTACTTC.

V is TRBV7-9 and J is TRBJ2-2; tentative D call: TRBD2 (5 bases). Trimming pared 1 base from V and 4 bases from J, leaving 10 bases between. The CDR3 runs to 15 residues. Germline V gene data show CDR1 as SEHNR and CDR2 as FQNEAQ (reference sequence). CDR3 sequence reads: CASSLVGSGTGELFF. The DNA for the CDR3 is TGTGCCAGCAGCTTAGTGGGAAGCGGCACCGGGGAGCTGTTTTTT.

The CDR3 spells CASSKTTGLAGGPRDEQYF. CDR3 DNA sequence: TGTGCCAGCAGCAAAACGACGGGACTAGCGGGAGGGCCCAGGGACGAGCAGTACTTC. The V call is TRBV11-2, the J call TRBJ2-7; 16 bases are shared with TRBD2. Looked up from germline, CDR1 is SGHAT and CDR2 is FQNNGV. The CDR3 has 19 amino acids. Trimming cost V 5 bases and J 5 bases; bases outside gene matches: 15.

CDR3 sequence (DNA): TGTGCCAGCAGCCCCGGGACTAGTTTCGATGAGCAGTTCTTC. It codes for CASSPGTSFDEQFF. This sequence joins TRBV7-9 and TRBJ2-1, with 8 bases identical to TRBD2. V lost 5 bases, J lost 8 bases, and 8 bases stayed unmatched. The germline CDR1 and CDR2 sequences are SEHNR and FQNEAQ (reference sequence). CDR3 length equals 14 residues.

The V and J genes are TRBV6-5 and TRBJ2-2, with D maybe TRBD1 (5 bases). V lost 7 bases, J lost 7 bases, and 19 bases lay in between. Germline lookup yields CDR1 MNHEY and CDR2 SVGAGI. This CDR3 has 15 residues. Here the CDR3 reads CASTGSGSIGGELFF. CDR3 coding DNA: TGTGCCAGCACCGGATCAGGGTCGATCGGCGGGGAGCTGTTTTTT.

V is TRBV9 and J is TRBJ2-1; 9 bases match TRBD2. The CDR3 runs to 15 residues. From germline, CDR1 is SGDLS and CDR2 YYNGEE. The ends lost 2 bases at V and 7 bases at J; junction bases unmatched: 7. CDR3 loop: CASSVTSGVGNEQFF. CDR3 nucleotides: TGTGCCAGCAGCGTGACTAGCGGCGTGGGGAATGAGCAGTTCTTC.

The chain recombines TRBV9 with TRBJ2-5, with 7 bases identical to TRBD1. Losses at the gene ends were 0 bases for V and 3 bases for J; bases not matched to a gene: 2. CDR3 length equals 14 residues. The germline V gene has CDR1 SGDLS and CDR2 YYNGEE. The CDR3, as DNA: TGTGCCAGCAGCGTAGGAGGGACAGAAGAGACCCAGTACTTC. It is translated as CASSVGGTEETQYF.